This is a list of T cell receptor beta chains from one sample in a study of blood T cell repertoires in COVID-19. The table came from immunoSEQ multiplex PCR; TCRdb's copy has only in-frame clones and leaves some out. The sample holds 180,000 or so clones; roughly 76% are singletons and the top ten take 11%. What was sequenced was peripheral blood. Receptor source: a woman in her thirties or forties with COVID-19, enrolled during active disease. Each CDR3 is given with its conserved first and last residue. Fields, in order: CDR3 protein, CDR3 DNA, clone size, V gene, D gene, J gene. The D gene is left open where the match is weak. The listing skips clone size in some rows; elsewhere it reads once, few, many or a size class.

cdr3_aa: CASSPPPTGSGETQYF
cdr3_nt: TGTGCCAGCAGCCCGCCGCCTACAGGGTCGGGGGAGACCCAGTACTTC
clone_size: NA
v_call: TRBV7-9
d_call: NA
j_call: TRBJ2-5

cdr3_aa: CASSLKRGLAGETYNEQFF
cdr3_nt: TGTGCCAGCAGTTTAAAGAGGGGACTAGCGGGAGAGACATACAATGAGCAGTTCTTC
clone_size: NA
v_call: TRBV7-2
d_call: TRBD2
j_call: TRBJ2-1

cdr3_aa: CASSTGTAINEKLFF
cdr3_nt: TGTGCCAGTAGTACCGGGACAGCCATTAATGAAAAACTGTTTTTT
clone_size: NA
v_call: TRBV19
d_call: TRBD1
j_call: TRBJ1-4

cdr3_aa: CASSQGGSLANEQFF
cdr3_nt: TGTGCCAGCAGCCAAGGCGGGAGCTTGGCAAATGAGCAGTTCTTC
clone_size: NA
v_call: TRBV14
d_call: TRBD2
j_call: TRBJ2-1

cdr3_aa: CASSQEGTYNQPQHF
cdr3_nt: TGTGCCAGCAGCCAAGAGGGGACATACAATCAGCCCCAGCATTTT
clone_size: NA
v_call: TRBV3-1/TRBV3-2
d_call: NA
j_call: TRBJ1-5

cdr3_aa: CASSRDTGRETQYF
cdr3_nt: TGTGCCAGCAGCCGGGACACCGGTAGGGAGACCCAGTACTTC
clone_size: NA
v_call: TRBV9
d_call: NA
j_call: TRBJ2-5

cdr3_aa: CASSFPSGRGEQYF
cdr3_nt: TGTGCCAGCAGTTTCCCTAGCGGGAGGGGCGAGCAGTACTTC
clone_size: NA
v_call: TRBV28
d_call: TRBD2
j_call: TRBJ2-7

cdr3_aa: CASTPGLAGETGANVLTF
cdr3_nt: TGTGCCAGCACCCCGGGTCTAGCGGGAGAAACTGGGGCCAACGTCCTGACTTTC
clone_size: NA
v_call: TRBV6-2/TRBV6-3
d_call: TRBD2
j_call: TRBJ2-6

cdr3_aa: CASSLTGWNTEAFF
cdr3_nt: TGTGCCAGCAGCCTAACAGGGTGGAACACTGAAGCTTTCTTT
clone_size: NA
v_call: TRBV13
d_call: NA
j_call: TRBJ1-1

cdr3_aa: CASSFSTGNQPQHF
cdr3_nt: TGTGCCAGCAGTTTCTCAACAGGTAATCAGCCCCAGCATTTT
clone_size: once
v_call: TRBV27
d_call: NA
j_call: TRBJ1-5

cdr3_aa: CASSLRQRGSSGELFF
cdr3_nt: TGTGCCAGCAGCTTGAGACAGCGGGGGAGCTCCGGGGAGCTGTTTTTT
clone_size: NA
v_call: TRBV7-8
d_call: TRBD2
j_call: TRBJ2-2

cdr3_aa: CSASSGLAGTDTQYF
cdr3_nt: TGCAGTGCTAGTTCGGGACTAGCGGGGACAGATACGCAGTATTTT
clone_size: NA
v_call: TRBV20-1
d_call: TRBD2
j_call: TRBJ2-3

cdr3_aa: CASDHGGGNEQFF
cdr3_nt: TGTGCCAGCGACCACGGGGGGGGGAATGAGCAGTTCTTC
clone_size: NA
v_call: TRBV12-3/TRBV12-4
d_call: TRBD2
j_call: TRBJ2-1

cdr3_aa: CASSLGDAGGDEQYF
cdr3_nt: TGTGCCAGCAGCTTAGGCGACGCGGGAGGGGACGAGCAGTACTTC
clone_size: NA
v_call: TRBV7-8
d_call: TRBD2
j_call: TRBJ2-7

cdr3_aa: CASSQVSGELFF
cdr3_nt: TGCGCCAGCAGCCAGGTTAGCGGGGAGCTGTTTTTT
clone_size: NA
v_call: TRBV4-1
d_call: NA
j_call: TRBJ2-2

cdr3_aa: CASSVGGQADSAFF
cdr3_nt: TGTGCCAGCAGCGTAGGAGGCCAAGCGGATTCAGCTTTCTTT
clone_size: NA
v_call: TRBV9
d_call: NA
j_call: TRBJ1-1

cdr3_aa: CATRRTGGATGANVLTF
cdr3_nt: TGTGCCACCAGGAGAACAGGGGGCGCAACCGGGGCCAACGTCCTGACTTTC
clone_size: NA
v_call: TRBV24-1
d_call: TRBD1
j_call: TRBJ2-6

cdr3_aa: CASSAGGTGSQYGYTF
cdr3_nt: TGTGCCAGCAGCGCGGGGGGGACAGGGTCACAGTATGGCTACACCTTC
clone_size: once
v_call: TRBV9
d_call: TRBD1
j_call: TRBJ1-2

cdr3_aa: CASNILQGAWTF
cdr3_nt: TGTGCCAGTAACATCTTACAGGGGGCATGGACCTTC
clone_size: few
v_call: TRBV19
d_call: TRBD1
j_call: TRBJ1-2

cdr3_aa: CASRGTGNSPLHF
cdr3_nt: TGTGCCAGCAGAGGGACAGGGAATTCACCCCTCCACTTT
clone_size: NA
v_call: TRBV28
d_call: TRBD1
j_call: TRBJ1-6

cdr3_aa: CAWSVGTPGNQPQHF
cdr3_nt: TGTGCCTGGAGTGTGGGGACTCCCGGAAATCAGCCCCAGCATTTT
clone_size: NA
v_call: TRBV30
d_call: NA
j_call: TRBJ1-5

cdr3_aa: CASAGNTGELFF
cdr3_nt: TGTGCCAGCGCGGGGAACACCGGGGAGCTGTTTTTT
clone_size: NA
v_call: TRBV7-8
d_call: NA
j_call: TRBJ2-2

cdr3_aa: CSVGDRRGYTF
cdr3_nt: TGCAGCGTAGGGGACAGGAGAGGCTACACCTTC
clone_size: NA
v_call: TRBV29-1
d_call: TRBD1
j_call: TRBJ1-2

cdr3_aa: CASFNRAVYGYTF
cdr3_nt: TGTGCCAGCTTTAACAGGGCGGTCTATGGCTACACCTTC
clone_size: NA
v_call: TRBV28
d_call: NA
j_call: TRBJ1-2

cdr3_aa: CASSGNRGIGPTDTQYF
cdr3_nt: TGCGCCAGCAGCGGGAACAGGGGAATTGGACCCACAGATACGCAGTATTTT
clone_size: NA
v_call: TRBV10-2
d_call: TRBD1
j_call: TRBJ2-3

cdr3_aa: CASSLRGGNTIYF
cdr3_nt: TGTGCCAGCAGCTTGCGGGGTGGAAACACCATATATTTT
clone_size: once
v_call: TRBV28
d_call: NA
j_call: TRBJ1-3

cdr3_aa: CASSWVLGRRFF
cdr3_nt: TGTGCCAGTAGTTGGGTACTAGGGCGGCGGTTCTTC
clone_size: NA
v_call: TRBV19
d_call: NA
j_call: TRBJ2-1

cdr3_aa: CASSPPGQGSQPQHF
cdr3_nt: TGTGCCAGCAGTCCCCCGGGACAGGGGAGTCAGCCCCAGCATTTT
clone_size: NA
v_call: TRBV28
d_call: TRBD1
j_call: TRBJ1-5

cdr3_aa: CASSLGLRDNEQFF
cdr3_nt: TGCGCCAGCAGCTTGGGACTACGTGACAATGAGCAGTTCTTC
clone_size: few
v_call: TRBV5-1
d_call: NA
j_call: TRBJ2-1

cdr3_aa: CASSPTGTRSGEQFF
cdr3_nt: TGTGCCAGCTCACCGACCGGGACTAGGTCTGGTGAGCAGTTCTTC
clone_size: NA
v_call: TRBV18
d_call: TRBD2
j_call: TRBJ2-1

cdr3_aa: CASSYPPLRELFF
cdr3_nt: TGTGCCAGCAGTTACCCCCCTCTAAGGGAGCTGTTTTTT
clone_size: NA
v_call: TRBV6-5
d_call: NA
j_call: TRBJ2-2

cdr3_aa: CASSPPGLPEKLFF
cdr3_nt: TGTGCCAGCAGCCCCCCAGGGTTACCCGAAAAACTGTTTTTT
clone_size: NA
v_call: TRBV3-1/TRBV3-2
d_call: NA
j_call: TRBJ1-4

cdr3_aa: CASSPTGVTEAFF
cdr3_nt: TGTGCCAGCTCGCCTACAGGGGTAACTGAAGCTTTCTTT
clone_size: NA
v_call: TRBV18
d_call: TRBD1
j_call: TRBJ1-1

cdr3_aa: CASSLEPNLNYGYTF
cdr3_nt: TGTGCCAGCAGCTTGGAGCCTAACCTTAACTATGGCTACACCTTC
clone_size: NA
v_call: TRBV5-5
d_call: NA
j_call: TRBJ1-2

cdr3_aa: CASSRTLEPFEQYF
cdr3_nt: TGCGCCAGCAGCCGGACTCTCGAACCCTTCGAGCAGTACTTC
clone_size: NA
v_call: TRBV4-1
d_call: NA
j_call: TRBJ2-7

cdr3_aa: CASSLYAGEVNEQFF
cdr3_nt: TGTGCCAGCAGCTTATATGCGGGAGAGGTTAATGAGCAGTTCTTC
clone_size: NA
v_call: TRBV7-2
d_call: TRBD2
j_call: TRBJ2-1

cdr3_aa: CASSATGLGLAGEQETQYF
cdr3_nt: TGTGCCAGTAGTGCGACAGGGCTTGGGCTAGCGGGAGAACAAGAGACCCAGTACTTC
clone_size: NA
v_call: TRBV19
d_call: TRBD2
j_call: TRBJ2-5

cdr3_aa: CASRGLAVLTDTQYF
cdr3_nt: TGTGCCAGCAGGGGACTAGCGGTCCTCACAGATACGCAGTATTTT
clone_size: NA
v_call: TRBV6-7
d_call: TRBD2
j_call: TRBJ2-3

cdr3_aa: CASTRTGTQYF
cdr3_nt: TGTGCCAGCACCCGTACAGGCACGCAGTATTTT
clone_size: NA
v_call: TRBV12-3/TRBV12-4
d_call: NA
j_call: TRBJ2-3

cdr3_aa: CAGTGASGKLFF
cdr3_nt: TGTGCCGGGACAGGGGCATCGGGAAAACTGTTTTTT
clone_size: NA
v_call: TRBV28
d_call: TRBD1
j_call: TRBJ1-4

cdr3_aa: CASSYSGRPQETQYF
cdr3_nt: TGTGCCAGCAGTTACTCTGGGCGTCCCCAAGAGACCCAGTACTTC
clone_size: few
v_call: TRBV6-6
d_call: NA
j_call: TRBJ2-5

cdr3_aa: CASSIGIQETQYF
cdr3_nt: TGTGCCAGTAGTATCGGGATACAAGAGACCCAGTACTTC
clone_size: NA
v_call: TRBV19
d_call: NA
j_call: TRBJ2-5

cdr3_aa: CASSIPTISEAFF
cdr3_nt: TGTGCCAGCTCAATCCCAACAATCTCTGAAGCTTTCTTT
clone_size: NA
v_call: TRBV2
d_call: NA
j_call: TRBJ1-1

cdr3_aa: CASSALAGGTDTQYF
cdr3_nt: TGTGCCAGCAGTGCACTAGCGGGGGGCACAGATACGCAGTATTTT
clone_size: few
v_call: TRBV6-4
d_call: TRBD2
j_call: TRBJ2-3

cdr3_aa: CASSQGGGYHSGANVLTF
cdr3_nt: TGTGCCAGCAGCCAAGGTGGAGGGTATCACTCTGGGGCCAACGTCCTGACTTTC
clone_size: NA
v_call: TRBV3-1/TRBV3-2
d_call: NA
j_call: TRBJ2-6

cdr3_aa: CASSAWPLEQYF
cdr3_nt: TGTGCCAGCTCCGCCTGGCCTCTCGAGCAGTACTTC
clone_size: NA
v_call: TRBV28
d_call: NA
j_call: TRBJ2-7

cdr3_aa: CASSLGGTGDYEQYF
cdr3_nt: TGTGCCAGCAGTTTAGGAGGGACAGGTGACTACGAGCAGTACTTC
clone_size: NA
v_call: TRBV28
d_call: TRBD1
j_call: TRBJ2-7

cdr3_aa: CSVESLLSGGLGYGYTF
cdr3_nt: TGCAGCGTTGAATCTTTGCTGTCGGGGGGCCTAGGCTATGGCTACACCTTC
clone_size: medium-sized
v_call: TRBV29-1
d_call: NA
j_call: TRBJ1-2

cdr3_aa: CASSFETSGTNEQFF
cdr3_nt: TGCGCCAGCAGCTTTGAGACTAGCGGGACCAATGAGCAGTTCTTC
clone_size: NA
v_call: TRBV5-1
d_call: TRBD2
j_call: TRBJ2-1

cdr3_aa: CAINQADNSPLHF
cdr3_nt: TGTGCCATCAACCAGGCCGATAATTCACCCCTCCACTTT
clone_size: NA
v_call: TRBV10-3
d_call: NA
j_call: TRBJ1-6

cdr3_aa: CASSASAGNTIYF
cdr3_nt: TGTGCCAGCAGCGCCAGCGCAGGAAACACCATATATTTT
clone_size: NA
v_call: TRBV7-8
d_call: NA
j_call: TRBJ1-3

cdr3_aa: CASSQAHRGGELFF
cdr3_nt: TGTGCCAGCAGCCAAGCTCATCGAGGCGGGGAGCTGTTTTTT
clone_size: NA
v_call: TRBV14
d_call: NA
j_call: TRBJ2-2

cdr3_aa: CASSLRGQGGNQPQHF
cdr3_nt: TGTGCCAGTAGTCTCCGGGGACAGGGGGGCAATCAGCCCCAGCATTTT
clone_size: NA
v_call: TRBV19
d_call: TRBD1
j_call: TRBJ1-5

cdr3_aa: CASSPKSRTGGFKNTGELFF
cdr3_nt: TGTGCCAGCAGCCCCAAGTCCCGGACAGGGGGCTTTAAGAACACCGGGGAGCTGTTTTTT
clone_size: NA
v_call: TRBV4-2
d_call: TRBD1
j_call: TRBJ2-2

cdr3_aa: CASSRGTGADTF
cdr3_nt: TGTGCCAGCAGCCGCGGGACAGGGGCTGACACCTTC
clone_size: few
v_call: TRBV6-6
d_call: TRBD1
j_call: TRBJ1-2